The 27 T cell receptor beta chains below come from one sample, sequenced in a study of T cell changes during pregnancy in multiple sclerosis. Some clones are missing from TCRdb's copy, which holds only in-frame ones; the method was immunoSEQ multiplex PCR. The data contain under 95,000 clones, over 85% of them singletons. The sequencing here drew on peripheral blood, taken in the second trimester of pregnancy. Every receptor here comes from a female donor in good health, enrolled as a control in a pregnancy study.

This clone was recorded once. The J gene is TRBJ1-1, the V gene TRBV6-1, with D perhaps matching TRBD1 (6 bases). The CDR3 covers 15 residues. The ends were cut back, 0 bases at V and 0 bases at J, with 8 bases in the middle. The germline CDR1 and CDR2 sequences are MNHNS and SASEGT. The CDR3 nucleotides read TGTGCCAGCAGTGAAGCGACAGGAGTGAACACTGAAGCTTTCTTT. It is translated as CASSEATGVNTEAFF.

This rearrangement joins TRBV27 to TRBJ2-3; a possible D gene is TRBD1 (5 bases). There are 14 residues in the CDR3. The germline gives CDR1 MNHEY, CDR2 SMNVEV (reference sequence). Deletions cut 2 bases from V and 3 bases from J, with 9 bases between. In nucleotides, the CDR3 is TGTGCCAGCAGTTTAAGACAGCTGACAGATACGCAGTATTTT. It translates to CASSLRQLTDTQYF.

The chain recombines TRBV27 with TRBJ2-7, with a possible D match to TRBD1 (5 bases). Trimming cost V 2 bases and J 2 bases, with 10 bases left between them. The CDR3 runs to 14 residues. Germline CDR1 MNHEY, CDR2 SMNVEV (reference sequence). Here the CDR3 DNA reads TGTGCCAGCAGTTTACCAGGGAACCCCTACGAGCAGTACTTC. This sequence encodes CASSLPGNPYEQYF.

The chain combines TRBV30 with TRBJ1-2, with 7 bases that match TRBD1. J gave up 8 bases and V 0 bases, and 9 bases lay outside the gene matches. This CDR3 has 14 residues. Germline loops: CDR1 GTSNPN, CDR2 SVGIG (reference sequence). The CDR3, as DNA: TGTGCCTGGAGTGTACTCGGCGCAGGGGGGGGCTACACCTTC. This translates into CAWSVLGAGGGYTF.

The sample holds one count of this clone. CDR3 DNA: TGTGCCAGCAGTCGAATGGCTAGCGGGCAAGAGACCCAGTACTTC. This gives the protein CASSRMASGQETQYF. The rearrangement links TRBV27 to TRBJ2-5, with 8 bases that match TRBD2. V was clipped by 5 bases and J by 2 bases; unmatched bases: 7. Germline CDR1 and CDR2: MNHEY and SMNVEV (reference sequence). This CDR3 is built from 15 residues.

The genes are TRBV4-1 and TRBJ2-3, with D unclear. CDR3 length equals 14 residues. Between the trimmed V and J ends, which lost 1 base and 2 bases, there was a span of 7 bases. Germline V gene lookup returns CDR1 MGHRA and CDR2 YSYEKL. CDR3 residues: CASSQAPYTDTQYF. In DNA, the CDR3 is TGCGCCAGCAGCCAAGCCCCGTACACAGATACGCAGTATTTT.

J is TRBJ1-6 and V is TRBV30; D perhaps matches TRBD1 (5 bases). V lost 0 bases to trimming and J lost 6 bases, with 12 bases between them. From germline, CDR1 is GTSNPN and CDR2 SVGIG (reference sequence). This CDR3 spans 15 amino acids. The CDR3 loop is CAWSVRQGGNSPLHF. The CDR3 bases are TGTGCCTGGAGTGTACGCCAGGGTGGTAATTCACCCCTCCACTTT.

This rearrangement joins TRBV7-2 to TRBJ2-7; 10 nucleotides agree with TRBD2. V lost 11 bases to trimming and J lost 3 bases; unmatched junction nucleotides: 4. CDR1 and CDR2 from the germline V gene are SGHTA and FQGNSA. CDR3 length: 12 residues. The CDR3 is CASTSGVYEQYF. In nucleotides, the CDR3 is TGTGCCTCCACTAGCGGGGTCTACGAGCAGTACTTC.

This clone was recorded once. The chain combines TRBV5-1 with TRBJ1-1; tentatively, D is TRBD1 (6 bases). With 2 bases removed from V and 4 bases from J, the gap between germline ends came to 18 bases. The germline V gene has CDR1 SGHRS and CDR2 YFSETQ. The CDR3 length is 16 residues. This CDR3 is CASSFGGQGQGTEAFF. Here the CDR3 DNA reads TGCGCCAGCAGCTTCGGGGGGCAGGGCCAGGGCACTGAAGCTTTCTTT.

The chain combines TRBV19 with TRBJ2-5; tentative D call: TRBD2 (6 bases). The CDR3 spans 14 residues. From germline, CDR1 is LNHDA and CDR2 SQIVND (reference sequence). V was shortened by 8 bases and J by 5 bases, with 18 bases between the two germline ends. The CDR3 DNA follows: TGTGCCAGTCGCCGCGGAGGGAGTGGGGAGACCCAGTACTTC. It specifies CASRRGGSGETQYF.

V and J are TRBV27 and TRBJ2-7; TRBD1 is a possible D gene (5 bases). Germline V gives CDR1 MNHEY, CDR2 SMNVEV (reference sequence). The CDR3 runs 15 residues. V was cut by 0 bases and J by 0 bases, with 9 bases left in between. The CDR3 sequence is CASSLSSTASYEQYF. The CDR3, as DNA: TGTGCCAGCAGTTTATCGTCGACAGCCTCCTACGAGCAGTACTTC.

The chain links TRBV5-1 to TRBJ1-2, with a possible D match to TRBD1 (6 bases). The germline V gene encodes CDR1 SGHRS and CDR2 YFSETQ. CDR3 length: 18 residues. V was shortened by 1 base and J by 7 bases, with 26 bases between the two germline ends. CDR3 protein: CASSLSSAGAPLGGGYTF. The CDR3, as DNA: TGCGCCAGCAGCTTGTCTTCGGCAGGGGCCCCTTTGGGTGGTGGCTACACCTTC. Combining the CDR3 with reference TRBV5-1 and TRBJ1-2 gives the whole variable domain KAGVTQTPRYLIKTRGQQVTLSCSPISGHRSVSWYQQTPGQGLQFLFEYFSETQRNKGNFPGRFSGRQFSNSRSEMNVSTLELGDSALYLCASSLSSAGAPLGGGYTFGSGTRLTVV.

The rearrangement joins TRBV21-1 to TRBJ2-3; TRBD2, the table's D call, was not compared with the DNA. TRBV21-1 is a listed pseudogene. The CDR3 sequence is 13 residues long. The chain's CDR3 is CASGKRGTDTQYF. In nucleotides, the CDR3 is TGTGCCAGCGGGAAGCGGGGGACAGATACGCAGTATTTT.

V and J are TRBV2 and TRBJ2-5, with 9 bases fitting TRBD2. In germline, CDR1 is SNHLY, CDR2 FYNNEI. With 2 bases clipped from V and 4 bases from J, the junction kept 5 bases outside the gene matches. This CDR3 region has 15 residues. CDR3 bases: TGTGCCAGCAGTGAAATGGGCGGGGGGGCAGAGACCCAGTACTTC. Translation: CASSEMGGGAETQYF.

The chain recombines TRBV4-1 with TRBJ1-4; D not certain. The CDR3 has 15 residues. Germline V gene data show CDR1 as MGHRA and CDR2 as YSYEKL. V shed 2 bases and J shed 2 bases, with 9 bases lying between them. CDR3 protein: CASSQLFITNEKLFF. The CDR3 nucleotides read TGCGCCAGCAGCCAATTGTTTATCACTAATGAAAAACTGTTTTTT.

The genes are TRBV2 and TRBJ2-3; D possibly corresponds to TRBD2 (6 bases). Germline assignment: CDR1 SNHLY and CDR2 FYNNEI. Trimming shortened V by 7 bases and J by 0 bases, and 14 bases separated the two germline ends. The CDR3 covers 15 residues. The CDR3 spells CASIGTVRSTDTQYF. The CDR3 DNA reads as TGTGCCAGCATAGGGACTGTCCGGAGCACAGATACGCAGTATTTT.

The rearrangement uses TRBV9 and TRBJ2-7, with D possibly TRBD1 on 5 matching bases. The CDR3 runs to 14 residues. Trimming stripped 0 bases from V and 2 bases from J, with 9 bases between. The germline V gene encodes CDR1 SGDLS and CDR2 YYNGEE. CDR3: CASSVGDSTYEQYF. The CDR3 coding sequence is TGTGCCAGCAGCGTAGGAGACAGCACCTACGAGCAGTACTTC.

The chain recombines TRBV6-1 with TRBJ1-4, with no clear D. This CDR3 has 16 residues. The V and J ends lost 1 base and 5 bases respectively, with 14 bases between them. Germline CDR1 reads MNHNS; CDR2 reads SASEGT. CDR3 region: CASSEEAGWVNEKLFF. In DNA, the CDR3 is TGTGCCAGCAGTGAAGAGGCGGGTTGGGTAAATGAAAAACTGTTTTTT.

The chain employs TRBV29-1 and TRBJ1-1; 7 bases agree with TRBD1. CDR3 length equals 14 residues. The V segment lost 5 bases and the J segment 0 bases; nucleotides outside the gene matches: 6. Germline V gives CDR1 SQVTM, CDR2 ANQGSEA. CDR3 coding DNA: TGCAGCGTTTACCAGGGGGACATGAACACTGAAGCTTTCTTT. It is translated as CSVYQGDMNTEAFF. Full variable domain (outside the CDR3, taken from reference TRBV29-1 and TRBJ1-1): SAVISQKPSRDICQRGTSLTIQCQVDSQVTMMFWYRQQPGQSLTLIATANQGSEATYESGFVIDKFPISRPNLTFSTLTVSNMSPEDSSIYLCSVYQGDMNTEAFFGQGTRLTVV.

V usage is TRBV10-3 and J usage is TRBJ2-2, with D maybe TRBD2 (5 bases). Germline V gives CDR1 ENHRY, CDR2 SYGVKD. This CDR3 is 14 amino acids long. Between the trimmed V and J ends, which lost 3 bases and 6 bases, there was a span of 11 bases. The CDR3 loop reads CAISESLVAGELFF. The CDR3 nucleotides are TGTGCCATCAGTGAATCACTAGTCGCCGGGGAGCTGTTTTTT.

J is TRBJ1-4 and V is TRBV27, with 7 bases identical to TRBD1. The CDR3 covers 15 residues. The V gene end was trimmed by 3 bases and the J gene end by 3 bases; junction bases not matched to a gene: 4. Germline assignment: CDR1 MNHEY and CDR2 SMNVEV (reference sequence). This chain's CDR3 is CASSLAGTANEKLFF. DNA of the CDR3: TGTGCCAGCAGTTTGGCCGGGACAGCTAATGAAAAACTGTTTTTT. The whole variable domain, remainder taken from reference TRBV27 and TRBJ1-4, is EAQVTQNPRYLITVTGKKLTVTCSQNMNHEYMSWYRQDPGLGLRQIYYSMNVEVTDKGDVPEGYKVSRKEKRNFPLILESPSPNQTSLYFCASSLAGTANEKLFFGSGTQLSVL.

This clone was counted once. The CDR3 region has the DNA TGTGCCAGCAGCTTAGAGATCGACAGCCAAACCTATAATTCACCCCTCCACTTT. Translating gives CASSLEIDSQTYNSPLHF. The V gene is TRBV11-2, the J gene TRBJ1-6; weak D call: TRBD1 (5 bases). Germline values: CDR1 SGHAT, CDR2 FQNNGV. Trimming took off 0 bases at V and 2 bases at J, with 14 bases between the two ends. The CDR3 sequence is 18 residues long.

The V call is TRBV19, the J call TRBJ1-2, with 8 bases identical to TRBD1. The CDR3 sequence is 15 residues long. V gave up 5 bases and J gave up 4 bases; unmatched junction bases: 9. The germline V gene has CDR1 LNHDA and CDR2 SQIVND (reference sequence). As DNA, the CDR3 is TGTGCCAGTAGTCCCGGACAGGGCCGCTTCTATGGCTACACCTTC. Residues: CASSPGQGRFYGYTF.

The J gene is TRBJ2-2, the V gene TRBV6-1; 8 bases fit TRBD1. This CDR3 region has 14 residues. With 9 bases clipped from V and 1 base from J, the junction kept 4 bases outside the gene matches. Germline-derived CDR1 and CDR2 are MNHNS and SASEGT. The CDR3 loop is CASGQGQNTGELFF. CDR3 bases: TGTGCCAGTGGACAGGGACAGAACACCGGGGAGCTGTTTTTT.

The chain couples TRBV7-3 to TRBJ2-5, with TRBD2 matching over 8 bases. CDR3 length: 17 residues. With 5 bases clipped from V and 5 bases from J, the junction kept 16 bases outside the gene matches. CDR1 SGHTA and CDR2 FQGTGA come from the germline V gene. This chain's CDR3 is CASSPAPTGGLTETQYF. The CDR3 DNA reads TGTGCCAGCAGCCCTGCACCAACGGGGGGGCTCACGGAGACCCAGTACTTC.

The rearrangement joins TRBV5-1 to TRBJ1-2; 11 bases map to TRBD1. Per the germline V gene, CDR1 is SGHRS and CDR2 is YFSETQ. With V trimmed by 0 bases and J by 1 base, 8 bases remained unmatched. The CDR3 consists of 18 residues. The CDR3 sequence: CASSLGLRGQGGNYGYTF. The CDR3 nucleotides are TGCGCCAGCAGCTTGGGCCTACGGGGACAGGGGGGTAACTATGGCTACACCTTC.

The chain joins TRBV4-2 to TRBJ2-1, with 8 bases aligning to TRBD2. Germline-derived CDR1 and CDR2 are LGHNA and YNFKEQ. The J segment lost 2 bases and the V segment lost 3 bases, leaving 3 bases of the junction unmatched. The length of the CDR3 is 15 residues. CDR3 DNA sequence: TGTGCCAGCAGCCATGTCGGGGGGGCCTACAATGAGCAGTTCTTC. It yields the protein CASSHVGGAYNEQFF.